The 7 T cell receptor beta chains given below trace back to one sample, sequenced in a study of T cell repertoires in cytomegalovirus infection (dated by TCRdb to between 2018 and 2021). Sequencing was carried out with an Illumina HiSeq 1500. TCRdb itself trimmed the public reads at Q25 with fastp, ran MiXCR and retained productive beta chains. Rows merge per CDR3 protein into single entries with the most common DNA and genes. Here the sample has about 250,000 distinct CDR3 sequences; 15% to 20% occur a single time. Clones ranked in the top ten supply roughly 45% of the sample. The sequenced material came from CD8+ T cells from PBMCs. These receptors were collected from a human donor in good health (CMV status not recorded). Some clones in this sample may be carry-over from other donors' samples.

This clonotype has ten or more counts. The chain uses TRBV7-9 and TRBJ2-7; TRBD1 might be the D (5 bases). Trimming pared 4 bases from V and 2 bases from J, leaving 9 bases between. From germline, CDR1 is SEHNR and CDR2 FQNEAQ (reference sequence). The CDR3 consists of 13 residues. In DNA form, the CDR3 reads TGTGCCAGCAGCTCAACAGGTGCCTACGAGCAGTACTTC. Translating gives CASSSTGAYEQYF.

The chain links TRBV2 to TRBJ2-3; 15 bases are a match to TRBD2. The CDR3 has 18 residues. Germline CDR1 reads SNHLY; CDR2 reads FYNNEI. V was clipped by 6 bases and J by 4 bases; unmatched bases: 11. CDR3 region: CASSEQRGLAGGPDTQYF. The CDR3 region has the DNA TGTGCCAGCAGCGAACAAAGAGGACTAGCGGGGGGGCCAGATACGCAGTATTTT.

This clonotype came up many times. V usage is TRBV7-2 and J usage is TRBJ2-5; no firm D call. V lost 3 bases to trimming and J lost 1 base, with 18 bases between them. This CDR3 is built from 17 residues. CDR1 and CDR2 (germline): SGHTA, FQGNSA. CDR3 region: CASSFSPYLRTQETQYF. DNA for the CDR3: TGTGCCAGCAGCTTCAGCCCGTACTTGCGGACCCAAGAGACCCAGTACTTC. Drawing the rest from reference TRBV7-2 and TRBJ2-5, the complete variable domain is GAGVSQSPSNKVTEKGKDVELRCDPISGHTALYWYRQSLGQGLEFLIYFQGNSAPDKSGLPSDRFSAERTGGSVSTLTIQRTQQEDSAVYLCASSFSPYLRTQETQYFGPGTRLLVL.

This clonotype has at least ten counts. The chain recombines TRBV20-1 with TRBJ2-1; a possible D gene is TRBD2 (6 bases). Trimming took off 0 bases at V and 6 bases at J, with 15 bases between the two ends. This CDR3 region has 15 residues. CDR1 and CDR2 from the germline V gene are DFQATT and SNEGSKA (reference sequence). The CDR3 loop reads CSARDLWGDSNEQFF. In nucleotides, the CDR3 is TGCAGTGCTAGAGACCTTTGGGGGGATAGCAATGAGCAGTTCTTC.

This clonotype appeared a few times. The V call is TRBV6-5, the J call TRBJ1-2, with D perhaps matching TRBD1 (5 bases). V was shortened by 6 bases and J by 4 bases, with 9 bases between the two germline ends. Germline values: CDR1 MNHEY, CDR2 SVGAGI. This CDR3 comprises 12 residues. The CDR3: CASRLGTYGYTF. The CDR3 DNA sequence: TGTGCCAGCAGACTCGGGACCTATGGCTACACCTTC.

This clonotype was picked up many times. The DNA of the CDR3 is TGTGCCAGCAGTTACTCGGAGGCAGGGCCTCCAGATACGCAGTATTTT. It codes for CASSYSEAGPPDTQYF. The V call is TRBV6-2 or TRBV6-3, the J call TRBJ2-3; either TRBD1 or TRBD2 may fit D (5 bases each). Germline lookup yields CDR1 MNHEY and CDR2 SVGEGT. With 0 bases removed from V and 4 bases from J, the gap between germline ends came to 14 bases. The CDR3 spans 16 residues.

There are a few counts of this clonotype. The J gene is TRBJ1-2, the V gene TRBV12-3 or TRBV12-4, with D perhaps matching TRBD1 (5 bases). This CDR3 region has 13 residues. Deletions cut 3 bases from V and 6 bases from J, with 11 bases between. CDR3 sequence: CASSFRGDDGYTF. CDR3 DNA sequence: TGTGCCAGCAGTTTTCGGGGGGATGATGGCTACACCTTC.